The 32 T cell receptor beta chains presented below share a single source sample, sequenced in a study of prognosis after radiotherapy for stage I lung cancer. Two-round multiplex PCR amplified TCR beta CDR3 from genomic DNA. Gene-specific primers for each TRBV and TRBJ gene drove first-round PCR. In TCRdb, the multiplex PCR reads were re-called with MiXCR into one record per CDR3 protein. The table shows about 26,000 distinct CDR3 sequences, with approximately 31% occurring only once. The specimen was PBMCs, collected before or after stereotactic body radiation therapy (not recorded which). All receptors derive from a donor at least 50 years old with non-small cell lung cancer.

At least ten counts were recorded for this clonotype. This chain joins TRBV3-1 and TRBJ2-3, with 7 bases lining up with TRBD2. The CDR3 consists of 15 residues. The V gene end was trimmed by 4 bases and the J gene end by 3 bases; junction bases not matched to a gene: 7. Germline CDR1 is LGHDT and CDR2 is YNNKEL (reference sequence). In DNA, the CDR3 is TGTGCCAGCAGCCTACCGGGAGGCGGGACAGATACGCAGTATTTT. Protein product: CASSLPGGGTDTQYF.

In its sample, this clonotype was seen many times. The rearrangement uses TRBV6-5 and TRBJ2-7; perhaps TRBD2 as D (5 bases). V was shortened by 4 bases and J by 2 bases, with 12 bases between the two germline ends. This CDR3 has 14 residues. Germline assignment: CDR1 MNHEY and CDR2 SVGAGI. CDR3 protein: CASSSWTGTYEQYF. As DNA, the CDR3 is TGTGCCAGCAGTTCCTGGACGGGAACCTACGAGCAGTACTTC.

Many counts were recorded for this clonotype. Here the CDR3 reads CATSDAGGVGTDTQYF. The CDR3 nucleotides read TGTGCCACCAGTGATGCCGGGGGAGTTGGCACAGATACGCAGTATTTT. The V and J genes are TRBV24-1 and TRBJ2-3; D perhaps matches TRBD2 (6 bases). This CDR3 is 16 amino acids long. Germline CDR1 is KGHDR and CDR2 is SFDVKD. V gave up 3 bases and J gave up 1 base, with 13 bases separating them.

The genes are TRBV28 and TRBJ2-7; D is ambiguous. The germline gives CDR1 MDHEN, CDR2 SYDVKM. This CDR3 is built from 16 residues. V was clipped by 4 bases and J by 4 bases, with 20 bases between them. In DNA form, the CDR3 reads TGTGCCAGCAGTTCCACCTCCAGGAATCATAAATACGAGCAGTACTTC. Translating gives CASSSTSRNHKYEQYF.

This clonotype has a count of ten or more. The gene calls are TRBV20-1 and TRBJ1-4; D uncertain. Looked up from germline, CDR1 is DFQATT and CDR2 is SNEGSKA (reference sequence). This CDR3 has 14 amino acids. Trimming stripped 0 bases from V and 0 bases from J, with 5 bases between. The CDR3 spells CSARETPTNEKLFF. The CDR3 bases are TGCAGTGCTAGAGAAACTCCAACTAATGAAAAACTGTTTTTT.

In this sample, this clonotype turned up once. The junction differs from germline at one of its ends, possibly a read error. The chain employs TRBV2 and TRBJ1-2; unclear D gene. Germline V gene data show CDR1 as SNHLY and CDR2 as FYNNEI. The CDR3 extends over 10 amino acids. CDR3 loop: CARKYSGVGF. CDR3 sequence (DNA): TGTGCCAGAAAATATTCCGGGGTAGGCTTC. Combining the CDR3 with reference TRBV2 and TRBJ1-2 gives the whole variable domain EPEVTQTPSHQVTQMGQEVILRCVPISNHLYFYWYRQILGQKVEFLVSFYNNEISEKSEIFDDQFSVERPDGSNFTLKIRSTKLEDSAMYFCARKYSGVGFGSGTRLTVV.

V gene TRBV19 combines with J gene TRBJ2-6; no clear D gene. This CDR3 region has 14 residues. From germline, CDR1 is LNHDA and CDR2 SQIVND (reference sequence). V lost 7 bases to trimming and J lost 1 base, with 8 bases between them. This CDR3 is CASKAASGANVLTF. CDR3 in DNA: TGTGCCAGTAAAGCAGCATCTGGGGCCAACGTCCTGACTTTC.

A note on this clonotype: A far larger clone is one nucleotide away, so this likely arose from a read error. The rearrangement joins TRBV20-1 to TRBJ2-7, with 11 nucleotides matching TRBD2. The CDR3 covers 17 residues. The V segment lost 3 bases and the J segment 7 bases; nucleotides outside the gene matches: 17. The germline gives CDR1 DFQATT, CDR2 SNEGSKA (reference sequence). CDR3 DNA sequence: TGCAGTGCTAGCCCTATGTTGACTAGCGGGATTAACAATGAGCAGTACTTC. Amino acid sequence: CSASPMLTSGINNEQYF.

In its sample, this clonotype was seen many times. This chain joins TRBV30 and TRBJ1-1, with D maybe TRBD1 (5 bases). The CDR3 consists of 13 residues. CDR1 and CDR2 (germline): GTSNPN, SVGIG (reference sequence). Trimming stripped 3 bases from V and 2 bases from J, with 10 bases between. CDR3 protein: CAWSEQGNTEAFF. The CDR3 coding sequence is TGTGCCTGGAGCGAGCAGGGCAACACTGAAGCTTTCTTT.

This clonotype was picked up many times. The rearrangement links TRBV20-1 to TRBJ1-2; D unresolved. V lost 6 bases and J 3 bases, leaving 14 bases between the germline ends. The CDR3 is made up of 13 amino acids. Looked up from germline, CDR1 is DFQATT and CDR2 is SNEGSKA (reference sequence). The CDR3 protein is CSAPEARDYGYTF. The CDR3 DNA reads TGCAGTGCCCCTGAGGCCAGAGACTATGGCTACACCTTC.

The chain employs TRBV5-4 and TRBJ2-5; 8 nucleotides match TRBD2. Germline values: CDR1 SGHNT, CDR2 YYREEE (reference sequence). This CDR3 region has 14 residues. With V trimmed by 2 bases and J by 1 base, 1 base remained unmatched. CDR3 DNA sequence: TGTGCCAGCAGCTTAGCGGGGGTCCAAGAGACCCAGTACTTC. The encoded protein is CASSLAGVQETQYF.

Ten or more counts support this clonotype. The CDR3 nucleotides are TGTGCCAGCTCAGGAACCAGCTCTGGAAACACCATATATTTT. As protein: CASSGTSSGNTIYF. V gene TRBV6-1 combines with J gene TRBJ1-3; D uncertain. Germline V gene data show CDR1 as MNHNS and CDR2 as SASEGT. The CDR3 loop spans 14 amino acids. Between the trimmed V and J ends, which lost 8 bases and 0 bases, there was a span of 11 bases.

Many counts were recorded for this clonotype. The chain couples TRBV2 to TRBJ1-3; maybe TRBD1 (5 bases). The CDR3 is 14 residues long. The V end was cut by 3 bases, the J end by 2 bases, with 8 bases between. Per germline, CDR1 SNHLY and CDR2 FYNNEI. The CDR3 loop reads CASSEQGPGNTIYF. In DNA form, the CDR3 reads TGTGCCAGCAGTGAGCAGGGTCCTGGAAACACCATATATTTT.

In this sample, this clonotype turned up many times. The chain uses TRBV28 and TRBJ2-3; D gene ambiguous. The CDR3 covers 13 residues. V lost 4 bases and J 4 bases, leaving 9 bases between the germline ends. Germline CDR1 MDHEN, CDR2 SYDVKM. CDR3 amino acids: CASSSPLPDTQYF. The CDR3 DNA sequence: TGTGCCAGCAGTTCCCCCCTTCCAGATACGCAGTATTTT. Variable domain in full (rest from reference TRBV28 and TRBJ2-3): DVKVTQSSRYLVKRTGEKVFLECVQDMDHENMFWYRQDPGLGLRLIYFSYDVKMKEKGDIPEGYSVSREKKERFSLILESASTNQTSMYLCASSSPLPDTQYFGPGTRLTVL.

This clonotype has ten or more counts. The rearrangement uses TRBV19 and TRBJ2-6, with 7 bases matching TRBD2. Germline V gives CDR1 LNHDA, CDR2 SQIVND (reference sequence). There are 16 residues in the CDR3. Losses at the gene ends were 1 base for V and 2 bases for J; bases not matched to a gene: 2. The CDR3 here is CASSIAGGTGANVLTF. The CDR3 DNA reads as TGTGCCAGTAGTATAGCGGGGGGAACTGGGGCCAACGTCCTGACTTTC.

This clonotype appeared a few times. A much larger clone is a single base away; this may be a read error. The missing conserved phenylalanine or tryptophan at the end of this CDR3 makes a read error likely. The chain couples TRBV28 to TRBJ2-6; D unclear. This CDR3 region has 14 residues. Germline CDR1 MDHEN, CDR2 SYDVKM. The V end was cut by 6 bases, the J end by 2 bases, with 8 bases between. The DNA for the CDR3 is TGTGCCAGCAGCTCGAACGCTGGGGCCAACGTCCTGACTCTC. Translated, it gives CASSSNAGANVLTL.

This clonotype occurred many times. The chain employs TRBV9 and TRBJ1-3; 12 bases agree with TRBD1. There are 18 residues in the CDR3. The V segment lost 4 bases and the J segment 4 bases; nucleotides outside the gene matches: 12. The V gene's germline CDR1 is SGDLS and CDR2 YYNGEE. The DNA for the CDR3 is TGTGCCAGCAGCCCCCGGGACAGGGGGCAAATCTTCGGAAACACCATATATTTT. Translated, it gives CASSPRDRGQIFGNTIYF.

Many counts were recorded for this clonotype. The gene calls are TRBV12-3 or TRBV12-4 and TRBJ1-5, with 8 bases lining up with TRBD1. The length of the CDR3 is 17 residues. The ends lost 6 bases at V and 3 bases at J; junction bases unmatched: 13. CDR3 region: CASSPLTTGGPNQPQHF. The DNA for the CDR3 is TGTGCCAGCAGCCCTTTAACTACAGGGGGACCCAATCAGCCCCAGCATTTT.

This clonotype was detected many times. V gene TRBV30 combines with J gene TRBJ2-3; the match to TRBD2 covers 11 bases. The CDR3 has 14 amino acids. Losses at the gene ends were 4 bases for V and 3 bases for J; bases not matched to a gene: 3. The germline V gene has CDR1 GTSNPN and CDR2 SVGIG (reference sequence). CDR3 loop: CAWMTSGITDTQYF. CDR3 nucleotides: TGTGCCTGGATGACTAGCGGGATTACAGATACGCAGTATTTT. The whole variable domain, remainder taken from reference TRBV30 and TRBJ2-3, is SQTIHQWPATLVQPVGSPLSLECTVEGTSNPNLYWYRQAAGRGLQLLFYSVGIGQISSEVPQNLSASRPQDRQFILSSKKLLLSDSGFYLCAWMTSGITDTQYFGPGTRLTVL.

This clonotype was seen ten or more times. The chain combines TRBV10-3 with TRBJ1-1; D is undetermined. Trimming removed 2 bases at V and 1 base at J, with 14 bases between. Germline CDR1 is ENHRY and CDR2 is SYGVKD. This CDR3 has 16 residues. This CDR3 reads CAISEGRRFGNTEAFF. DNA for the CDR3: TGTGCCATCAGTGAGGGACGGCGGTTCGGGAACACTGAAGCTTTCTTT.

This clonotype was observed many times. This chain links TRBV7-9 with TRBJ1-2, with 10 bases identical to TRBD1. The CDR3 sequence is 15 residues long. J was trimmed by 8 bases and V by 3 bases; bases with no gene match: 9. Germline-derived CDR1 and CDR2 are SEHNR and FQNEAQ (reference sequence). Here the CDR3 DNA reads TGTGCCAGCAGCTTTGGGAGACAGGGGGCTAGGGGCTACACCTTC. This codes for CASSFGRQGARGYTF. Variable domain in full (rest from reference TRBV7-9 and TRBJ1-2): DTGVSQNPRHKITKRGQNVTFRCDPISEHNRLYWYRQTLGQGPEFLTYFQNEAQLEKSRLLSDRFSAERPKGSFSTLEIQRTEQGDSAMYLCASSFGRQGARGYTFGSGTRLTVV.

This clonotype was observed many times. The chain couples TRBV6-2 or TRBV6-3 to TRBJ1-1; maybe TRBD1 (6 bases). V lost 11 bases and J 0 bases, leaving 22 bases between the germline ends. The germline CDR1 and CDR2 sequences are MNHEY and SVGEGT. The CDR3 contains 16 residues. DNA for the CDR3: TGTGCCTCTACAGGGAGCGCTCCGAGCTTGAACACTGAAGCTTTCTTT. This translates into CASTGSAPSLNTEAFF.

In this sample, this clonotype turned up once. The rearrangement joins TRBV19 to TRBJ2-5, with D perhaps assigned TRBD1 or TRBD2 (5 bases each). Germline V gene data show CDR1 as LNHDA and CDR2 as SQIVND (reference sequence). V gave up 7 bases and J gave up 5 bases, with 20 bases separating them. This CDR3 spans 15 amino acids. In DNA, the CDR3 is TGTGCCAGTACCTCCGCCGCGACAGCGGAGGAGACCCAGTACTTC. This translates into CASTSAATAEETQYF.

There are many counts of this clonotype. The rearrangement joins TRBV20-1 to TRBJ2-7; either TRBD1 or TRBD2 may supply D (5 bases each). Trimming left V 0 bases short and J 3 bases short, with 12 bases between. CDR3 size: 14 residues. Germline-derived CDR1 and CDR2 are DFQATT and SNEGSKA (reference sequence). The CDR3 loop reads CSARDLGEFYEQYF. CDR3 DNA sequence: TGCAGTGCTAGAGATTTGGGGGAGTTCTACGAGCAGTACTTC.

This clonotype was seen repeatedly, ten times or more. The chain combines TRBV2 with TRBJ2-1, with D uncertain. The V and J ends lost 5 bases and 4 bases respectively, with 12 bases between them. Germline CDR1 and CDR2: SNHLY and FYNNEI. The CDR3 runs to 14 residues. CDR3 residues: CASSPRLGYNEQFF. The CDR3 DNA sequence: TGTGCCAGCAGTCCTCGACTGGGATACAATGAGCAGTTCTTC.

In regard to this clonotype: One base away lies a much larger clone, so this may be a sequencing read error. The V call is TRBV28, the J call TRBJ1-1; D unresolved. Trimming shortened V by 3 bases and J by 7 bases, and 12 bases separated the two germline ends. Looked up from germline, CDR1 is MDHEN and CDR2 is SYDVKM. The CDR3 loop spans 13 amino acids. CDR3 nucleotides: TGTGCCAGCAGTTTTTTAGGGTCCGATGAAGCTTTCTTT. Protein product: CASSFLGSDEAFF.

This clonotype has ten or more counts. V is TRBV20-1 and J is TRBJ2-1, with D tentatively TRBD1 or TRBD2 (5 bases each). This CDR3 is built from 11 residues. The V and J ends lost 4 bases and 10 bases respectively, with 11 bases between them. CDR1 DFQATT and CDR2 SNEGSKA come from the germline V gene (reference sequence). CDR3 protein: CSATGPTEQFF. As DNA, the CDR3 is TGCAGTGCTACGGGACCTACCGAGCAGTTCTTC.

This clonotype is termed large. V gene TRBV11-2 combines with J gene TRBJ2-3; 9 nucleotides line up with TRBD2. Trimming cost V 3 bases and J 2 bases; bases outside gene matches: 9. Germline V gene sequence: CDR1 SGHAT, CDR2 FQNNGV. CDR3 size: 17 residues. CDR3 coding DNA: TGTGCCAGCAGCTTCCCCGAGCGGGGGGCAATCACAGATACGCAGTATTTT. It codes for CASSFPERGAITDTQYF.

This clonotype was seen just once. The chain has TRBV6-1 and TRBJ2-7; 8 bases are shared with TRBD1. The trim removed 8 bases at V and 5 bases at J, leaving 14 bases unmatched. Germline V CDR1 and CDR2: MNHNS, SASEGT. The CDR3 is 15 amino acids. The CDR3 region is CASGVRDRRTHEQYF. CDR3 DNA sequence: TGTGCCAGCGGAGTCCGGGACAGGCGAACCCACGAGCAGTACTTC.

On this clonotype itself: The junction differs from germline at one of its ends, possibly a read error. The V gene is TRBV9, the J gene TRBJ2-5; D is uncertain. The CDR3 has 13 residues. Germline values: CDR1 SGDLS, CDR2 YYNGEE. Here the CDR3 reads CASSVTKEDTQYF. CDR3 coding DNA: TGTGCCAGCAGCGTCACGAAGGAAGATACCCAGTACTTC.

This clonotype has a single count. The junction shows a germline mismatch at one end, possibly a read error. V is TRBV27 and J is TRBJ1-2; the D is unclear. Germline assignment: CDR1 MNHEY and CDR2 SMNVEV (reference sequence). The CDR3 totals 13 residues. CDR3 protein: CASSSQAGYGYTF. CDR3 sequence (DNA): TGTGCCAGCAGTTCCCAGGCGGGGTATGGATACACCTTC.

As regards this clonotype: It is likely a read error: a sequence one base away is far more abundant. This chain's CDR3 is CASSYPSFSAGELFF. For the CDR3, the DNA is TGTGCCAGCAGTTACCCTTCGTTTTCAGCCGGGGAGCTGTTTTTT. This chain joins TRBV6-4 and TRBJ2-2; D is unresolved. Per germline, CDR1 MRHNA and CDR2 SNTAGT. Trimming pared 5 bases from V and 6 bases from J, leaving 16 bases between. The CDR3 runs 15 residues.